This T cell receptor beta chain emerged from a study of blood T cells in healthy people across ages. V lost 3 bases, J lost 0 bases, and 12 bases lay in between. The CDR3 totals 15 residues. Per germline, CDR1 DFQATT and CDR2 SNEGSKA (reference sequence). The use of a sample-barcoded 5' primer and a J-beta primer mix characterized a second PCR of roughly 6 to 11 cycles. One entry per CDR3 protein results from TCRdb running MiXCR on the 5' RACE reads. The sample shows about 670,000 distinct CDR3 sequences, approximately 52% of them seen only once. This clonotype was obtained from a woman older than 75 in good health. This sequence joins TRBV20-1 and TRBJ1-5; D gene unclear. The material sequenced was blood. The DNA of the CDR3 is TGCAGTGCTAGTTGGTCCCTTCATAGCAATCAGCCCCAGCATTTT. As protein: CSASWSLHSNQPQHF.